The 8 T cell receptor beta chains presented below share a single source sample, sequenced in a study of regulatory T cells in long-lasting Graves disease. Researchers made TCR beta libraries by using iRepertoire HTBI primers and running Arm-PCR on CDR3 regions. MiXCR, run by TCRdb on the multiplex PCR reads, gives a single entry per CDR3 protein. The sample records approximately 350,000 distinct CDR3 sequences, approximately 12% being singletons. Time point described: newly diagnosed GD, antithyroid drugs for less than 3 months. PBMCs were the source of the RNA used for TCR sequencing. The same sample was also used in a study of T cells in Graves' hyperthyroidism and ophthalmopathy.

This material consisted of peripheral blood mononuclear cells (PBMCs), taken at new diagnosis, from a patient treated with antithyroid drugs. These receptor sequences come from a woman aged 18-35 years with Graves disease.

This clonotype has a count of ten or more. This chain joins TRBV20-1 and TRBJ2-5, with 8 bases fitting TRBD2. V shed 1 base, J shed 5 bases, and the junction held 6 bases outside the gene matches. The V gene's germline CDR1 is DFQATT and CDR2 SNEGSKA (reference sequence). The CDR3 is made up of 14 amino acids. DNA of the CDR3: TGCAGTGCTAGAGTGGGGGCTAGCGGGGAGACCCAGTACTTC. Protein product: CSARVGASGETQYF.

This clonotype showed up many times. The chain combines TRBV12-3 or TRBV12-4 with TRBJ1-2; D is unclear. V was cut by 3 bases and J by 5 bases, with 13 bases left in between. This CDR3 comprises 14 residues. CDR3 region: CASSFYLTGYGYTF. CDR3 bases: TGTGCCAGCAGTTTTTACCTGACTGGGTATGGCTACACCTTC.

Many counts were recorded for this clonotype. The rearrangement links TRBV7-2 to TRBJ1-2; TRBD1 is a possible D gene (5 bases). This CDR3 has 16 residues. The germline CDR1 and CDR2 sequences are SGHTA and FQGNSA. V lost 1 base to trimming and J lost 3 bases, with 15 bases between them. The CDR3 region has the DNA TGTGCCAGCAGCTTAGGAGGATCCCGGGGGGACTATGGCTACACCTTC. It yields the protein CASSLGGSRGDYGYTF.

Regarding this clonotype: Likely a read error: the CDR3 ends without its conserved phenylalanine or tryptophan. This chain connects TRBV6-1 to TRBJ1-2; TRBD1 might be the D (5 bases). Germline lookup yields CDR1 MNHNS and CDR2 SASEGT. CDR3 size: 14 residues. Trimming stripped 1 base from V and 7 bases from J, with 13 bases between. The DNA of the CDR3 is TGTGCCAGCAGTGAAGGCGGGACTGGAGGTGGCTACACCTCC. Protein product: CASSEGGTGGGYTS.

This clonotype was picked up one time. A read error likely explains this, since a far larger clone differs by one base. This chain uses TRBV6-8 with TRBJ1-1; 7 bases agree with TRBD1. After removal of 8 bases from V and 1 base from J, the junction contained 4 bases not matched to a gene. The V gene's germline CDR1 is MNHGY and CDR2 SAAAGT. The CDR3 consists of 13 residues. Written as DNA, the CDR3 is TGTGCCAGCTGGAGGACAGGGAACACTGAAGCTTTCTTT. This sequence encodes CASWRTGNTEAFF.

The chain is built from TRBV7-2 and TRBJ1-1; D is ambiguous. The V gene lost 5 bases and the J gene lost 5 bases, with 12 bases spanning the gap. The length of the CDR3 is 13 residues. Germline values: CDR1 SGHTA, CDR2 FQGNSA. CDR3 amino acids: CASSLKTGTEAFF. The CDR3 nucleotides read TGTGCCAGCAGCCTTAAAACGGGTACTGAAGCTTTCTTT.

V and J are TRBV4-3 and TRBJ1-6; D uncertain. V dropped 0 bases and J dropped 10 bases, with 10 bases sitting between them. The CDR3 spans 14 residues. Germline CDR1 reads LGHNA; CDR2 reads YSLEER. The CDR3 DNA is TGCGCCAGCAGCCAAGATCCTGTTCGATCACCCCTCCACTTT. It translates to CASSQDPVRSPLHF.

This clonotype was seen many times. This sequence joins TRBV9 and TRBJ2-5; possibly TRBD2 for D (5 bases). Germline values: CDR1 SGDLS, CDR2 YYNGEE. Trimming took 1 base from V and 1 from J, leaving 14 bases between them. CDR3 length: 16 residues. The CDR3 nucleotides read TGTGCCAGCAGCGTATTCAGCGGAGACCTCCAAGAGACCCAGTACTTC. Residues: CASSVFSGDLQETQYF.